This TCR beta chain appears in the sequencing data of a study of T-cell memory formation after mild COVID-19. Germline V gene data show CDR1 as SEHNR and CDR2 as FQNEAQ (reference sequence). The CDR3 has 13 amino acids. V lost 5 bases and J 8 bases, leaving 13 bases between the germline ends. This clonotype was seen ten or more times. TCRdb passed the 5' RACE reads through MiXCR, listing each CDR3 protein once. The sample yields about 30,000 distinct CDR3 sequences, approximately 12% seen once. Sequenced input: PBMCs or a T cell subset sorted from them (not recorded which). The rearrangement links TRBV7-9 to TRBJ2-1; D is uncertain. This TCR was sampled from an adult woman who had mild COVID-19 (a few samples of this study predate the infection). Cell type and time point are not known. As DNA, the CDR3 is TGTGCCAGCAGCCCCAAGACCTGGGATGAGCAGTTCTTC. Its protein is CASSPKTWDEQFF. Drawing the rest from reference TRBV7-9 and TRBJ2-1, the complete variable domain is DTGVSQNPRHKITKRGQNVTFRCDPISEHNRLYWYRQTLGQGPEFLTYFQNEAQLEKSRLLSDRFSAERPKGSFSTLEIQRTEQGDSAMYLCASSPKTWDEQFFGPGTRLTVL.